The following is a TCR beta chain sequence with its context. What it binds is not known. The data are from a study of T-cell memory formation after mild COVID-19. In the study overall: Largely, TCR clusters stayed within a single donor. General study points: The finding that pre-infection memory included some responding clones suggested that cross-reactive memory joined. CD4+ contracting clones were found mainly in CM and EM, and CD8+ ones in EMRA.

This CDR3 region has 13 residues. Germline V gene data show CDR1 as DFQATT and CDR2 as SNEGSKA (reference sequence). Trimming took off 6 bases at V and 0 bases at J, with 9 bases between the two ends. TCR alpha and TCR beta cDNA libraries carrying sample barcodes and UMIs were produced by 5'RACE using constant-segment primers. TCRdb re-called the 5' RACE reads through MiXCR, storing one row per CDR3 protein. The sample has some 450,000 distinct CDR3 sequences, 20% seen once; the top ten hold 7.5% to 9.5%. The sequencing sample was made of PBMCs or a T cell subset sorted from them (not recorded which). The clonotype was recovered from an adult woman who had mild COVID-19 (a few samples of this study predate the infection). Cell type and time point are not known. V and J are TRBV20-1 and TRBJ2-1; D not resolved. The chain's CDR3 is CSATISSYNEQFF. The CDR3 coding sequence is TGCAGTGCGACCATCAGCTCCTACAATGAGCAGTTCTTC.